One and the same sample provided the 13 T cell receptor beta chains below, sequenced in a study of blood T cell repertoires in COVID-19. Generated by immunoSEQ multiplex PCR, the TCRdb table keeps only in-frame clones and is missing some. The sample has a few hundred thousand clones, approximately 86% seen once. Material for sequencing was peripheral blood. Receptor source: a man between 18 and 35 years old with active or convalescent COVID-19.

The rearrangement uses TRBV7-9 and TRBJ1-4; 7 nucleotides align to TRBD1. This CDR3 is 15 amino acids long. V lost 1 base to trimming and J lost 8 bases; unmatched junction nucleotides: 7. Looked up from germline, CDR1 is SEHNR and CDR2 is FQNEAQ (reference sequence). In DNA form, the CDR3 reads TGTGCCAGCAGCTTAGGGGGGACAGTCGCGGAAAAACTGTTTTTT. Its protein product is CASSLGGTVAEKLFF.

The chain links TRBV29-1 to TRBJ2-7; D is possibly TRBD1 (7 bases). This CDR3 has 14 residues. Trimming removed 5 bases from V and 5 bases from J, with 19 bases in between. Germline CDR1 is SQVTM and CDR2 is ANQGSEA. The CDR3 sequence is CSVSFRTGGDEQYF. The CDR3 coding sequence is TGCAGCGTTTCTTTCAGGACAGGAGGGGACGAGCAGTACTTC.

V usage is TRBV28 and J usage is TRBJ1-1; D possibly corresponds to TRBD1 (6 bases). Germline V gene sequence: CDR1 MDHEN, CDR2 SYDVKM. The CDR3 spans 16 residues. V was cut by 5 bases and J by 1 base, with 17 bases left in between. The CDR3 bases are TGTGCCAGCAGTCCCCGGGGGGCGTTTGGGAACACTGAAGCTTTCTTT. This codes for CASSPRGAFGNTEAFF. Full variable domain (remainder filled in from reference TRBV28 and TRBJ1-1): DVKVTQSSRYLVKRTGEKVFLECVQDMDHENMFWYRQDPGLGLRLIYFSYDVKMKEKGDIPEGYSVSREKKERFSLILESASTNQTSMYLCASSPRGAFGNTEAFFGQGTRLTVV.

This clone was seen a handful of times. This chain joins TRBV24-1 and TRBJ2-3; a weak D match, TRBD2 (6 bases). This CDR3 has 13 residues. The germline CDR1 and CDR2 sequences are KGHDR and SFDVKD. V was cut by 9 bases and J by 4 bases, with 13 bases left in between. CDR3 sequence (DNA): TGTGCCACCGAAAGCGGGTCGTCAGATACGCAGTATTTT. Amino acid sequence: CATESGSSDTQYF.

V and J are TRBV5-6 and TRBJ1-3, with D possibly being TRBD1 (6 bases). This CDR3 region has 18 residues. Germline V lookup: CDR1 SGHDT, CDR2 YYEEEE. V was cut by 3 bases and J by 0 bases, with 19 bases left in between. Here the CDR3 DNA reads TGTGCCAGCAGCTACGCACGAATAGGGGGATACTCTGGAAACACCATATATTTT. Translated: CASSYARIGGYSGNTIYF.

CDR3 nucleotides: TGTGCCAGCAGCTTAGCACCTCGGGACAGGCAAGAGACCCAGTACTTC. Translated: CASSLAPRDRQETQYF. The chain is built from TRBV7-2 and TRBJ2-5; 8 bases line up with TRBD1. V trimming: 0 bases; J trimming: 2 bases; junction bases outside the gene matches: 5. The CDR3 covers 16 residues. In germline, CDR1 is SGHTA, CDR2 FQGNSA.

The chain is built from TRBV19 and TRBJ1-5; D remains ambiguous. CDR3 length: 13 amino acids. V lost 6 bases to trimming and J lost 6 bases, with 12 bases between them. Germline CDR1 and CDR2: LNHDA and SQIVND (reference sequence). This CDR3 reads CASSTQQPQPQHF. The CDR3 nucleotides are TGTGCCAGTAGCACACAGCAGCCTCAGCCCCAGCATTTT.

The chain links TRBV6-5 to TRBJ2-7; possible D gene TRBD2, 5 bases. The CDR3 totals 12 residues. The ends were cut back, 8 bases at V and 5 bases at J, with 13 bases in the middle. The germline V gene has CDR1 MNHEY and CDR2 SVGAGI. CDR3 residues: CASPGGLHEQYF. The CDR3 nucleotides read TGTGCCAGCCCCGGCGGGCTCCACGAGCAGTACTTC.

The rearrangement uses TRBV7-7 and TRBJ2-5; 12 nucleotides align to TRBD2. Germline V gene lookup returns CDR1 SSHAT and CDR2 FNYEAQ (reference sequence). J was trimmed by 5 bases and V by 5 bases; bases with no gene match: 6. CDR3 length: 15 residues. The CDR3 DNA reads TGTGCCAGCAGCCCCCTAGCGGGGGGGCTGGAGACCCAGTACTTC. Protein sequence: CASSPLAGGLETQYF.

The rearrangement links TRBV9 to TRBJ1-5; the D gene is possibly TRBD1 (6 bases). Germline values: CDR1 SGDLS, CDR2 YYNGEE. Trimming pared 0 bases from V and 7 bases from J, leaving 8 bases between. The CDR3 covers 13 residues. CDR3 loop: CASSVATGQPQHF. CDR3 bases: TGTGCCAGCAGCGTAGCTACAGGGCAGCCCCAGCATTTT. The whole variable domain, remainder taken from reference TRBV9 and TRBJ1-5, is DSGVTQTPKHLITATGQRVTLRCSPRSGDLSVYWYQQSLDQGLQFLIQYYNGEERAKGNILERFSAQQFPDLHSELNLSSLELGDSALYFCASSVATGQPQHFGDGTRLSIL.

This sequence joins TRBV6-6 and TRBJ2-1; 8 bases are a match to TRBD1. This CDR3 spans 14 amino acids. With 7 bases clipped from V and 10 bases from J, the junction kept 12 bases outside the gene matches. CDR1 and CDR2 from the germline V gene are MNHNY and SVGAGI (reference sequence). The CDR3 is CASTKLTGDREQFF. CDR3 coding DNA: TGTGCCAGCACTAAATTGACAGGGGATCGGGAGCAGTTCTTC.

The chain couples TRBV4-1 to TRBJ2-7, with D perhaps TRBD2 (6 bases). The V end was cut by 0 bases, the J end by 3 bases, with 9 bases between. CDR1 is MGHRA and CDR2 is YSYEKL in the germline V gene. This CDR3 is built from 14 residues. This CDR3 reads CASSQEGGVYEQYF. CDR3 DNA sequence: TGCGCCAGCAGCCAAGAAGGCGGGGTCTACGAGCAGTACTTC.

This chain links TRBV28 with TRBJ1-2, with D perhaps matching TRBD1 (6 bases). The germline V gene encodes CDR1 MDHEN and CDR2 SYDVKM. V was clipped by 4 bases and J by 13 bases, with 22 bases between them. The CDR3 is 14 amino acids. Here the CDR3 DNA reads TGTGCCAGCAGTTACCCGACAGGAACAGGTCCCGCCACCTTC. Translating gives CASSYPTGTGPATF.